This T cell receptor beta chain was retrieved from a study of CDR3 diversity in severe acne (dated by TCRdb to between 2019 and 2020). Library prep was done by PCR. Sequenced on an Illumina HiSeq 2000. TCRdb redid the processing of the public reads, applying fastp at Q25 and MiXCR, and retained in-frame beta chains. All rows with the same CDR3 protein become a single entry with the most common DNA and genes. Counted in this sample were under 100,000 distinct CDR3 sequences; about 48% of them appeared once. Together, the top ten hold about 9.5% of the sample. As regards this clonotype: Its specific antigen is unknown. It has no much larger one-base neighbor in the sample; base qualities were not kept.

Sequenced: blood. This receptor was identified in a male donor in good health, serving as a control.

The DNA is as follows: TGTGCCAGCAGCCCCCGGACTAGCCTCTACAATGAGCAGTTCTTC. It is translated as CASSPRTSLYNEQFF. This sequence uses TRBV7-9 and TRBJ2-1; a stretch of 8 junction bases matches TRBD2. Sequences SEHNR (CDR1) and FQNEAQ (CDR2) are obtained from the germline V gene (reference sequence). From the cysteine through the phenylalanine, the CDR3 covers 15 amino acids. Kept here is only the CDR3 DNA, which spans 45 bases and is read in frame from base 1. Trimming takes 5 bases off V and 3 bases off J; junction bases not matched to a gene: 6. The reference TRBV7-9 and TRBJ2-1 proteins fill in what lies around the CDR3, so the full variable domain reads DTGVSQNPRHKITKRGQNVTFRCDPISEHNRLYWYRQTLGQGPEFLTYFQNEAQLEKSRLLSDRFSAERPKGSFSTLEIQRTEQGDSAMYLCASSPRTSLYNEQFFGPGTRLTVL.